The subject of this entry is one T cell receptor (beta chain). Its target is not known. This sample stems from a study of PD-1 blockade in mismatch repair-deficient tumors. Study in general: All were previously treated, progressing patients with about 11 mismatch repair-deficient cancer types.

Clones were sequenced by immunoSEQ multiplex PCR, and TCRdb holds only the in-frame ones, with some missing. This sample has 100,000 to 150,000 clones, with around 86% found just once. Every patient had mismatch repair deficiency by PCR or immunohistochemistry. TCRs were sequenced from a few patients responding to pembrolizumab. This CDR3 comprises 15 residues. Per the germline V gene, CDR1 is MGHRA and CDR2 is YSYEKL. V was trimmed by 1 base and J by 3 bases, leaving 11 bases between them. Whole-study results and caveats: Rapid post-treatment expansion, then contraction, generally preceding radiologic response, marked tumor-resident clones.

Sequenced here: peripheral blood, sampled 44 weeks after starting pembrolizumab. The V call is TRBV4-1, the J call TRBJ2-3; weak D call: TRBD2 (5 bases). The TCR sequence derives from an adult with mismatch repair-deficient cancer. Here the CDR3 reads CASSQGTRRTDTQYF. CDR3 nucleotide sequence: TGCGCCAGCAGCCAAGGTACTAGGCGGACAGATACGCAGTATTTT.